This T cell receptor (beta chain) was sequenced in a study of tumor and adjacent non-tumor tissue in lung cancer. A modified ARM-PCR protocol with three rounds of nested PCR amplified TCRbeta. TCRdb reprocessed the multiplex PCR reads via MiXCR and lists one record per CDR3 protein. There are about 66,000 distinct CDR3 sequences in the sample; around four fifths occur only once, and about 30% lies in the top ten. Study outcomes and limitations: In normal lung, the top 100 clones were significantly more dominant than in tumor. TCR diversity was significantly greater in tumor than normal lung tissue.

CDR3 length: 13 residues. As for this clonotype: Its antigen is still unknown.

RNA was extracted from bulk tissue without any cell sorting. The clonotype originates from a man in his 60s with non-small cell lung cancer. This chain links TRBV1 with TRBJ2-2. TRBV1 is a pseudogene locus. Sample: lung tumor tissue. Written as DNA, the CDR3 is TGCACCAGATATTATGGGACCATCGGGGAGCTGTTTTTT. Amino acid sequence: CTRYYGTIGELFF.